This T cell receptor beta chain was found in a study of blood T cell repertoires in COVID-19. Study background: Sources were T cells, B-cell-depleted T cells, or PBMCs; the material itself was cDNA or gDNA.

The protocol was immunoSEQ multiplex PCR, while the TCRdb copy is restricted to in-frame clones and leaves out a portion. Of about 250,000 clones in the sample, roughly 82% were seen once. Trimming took 5 bases from V and 2 from J, leaving 16 bases between them. The germline CDR1 and CDR2 sequences are SEHNR and FQNEAQ (reference sequence). CDR3 length: 16 residues. The receptor comes from a woman aged 80 or older with COVID-19, enrolled during active disease. This chain joins TRBV7-9 and TRBJ2-1, with a weak D call TRBD2 (6 bases). Sequenced: peripheral blood. CDR3 coding DNA: TGTGCCAGCAGCGGGGGGATAACTACCCCCTACAATGAGCAGTTCTTC. Protein: CASSGGITTPYNEQFF.